The 25 T cell receptor beta chains presented below share a single source sample, sequenced in a study of T cell changes during pregnancy in multiple sclerosis. The repertoire was sequenced with immunoSEQ multiplex PCR; TCRdb's copy has only in-frame clones and lacks some. The sample yields about 69,000 clones, 85% to 95% seen once. The sample was peripheral blood, taken in the third trimester of pregnancy. The receptors were sampled from a female donor in good health, enrolled as a control in a pregnancy study.

J is TRBJ2-1 and V is TRBV7-3, with 7 bases matching TRBD1. V lost 5 bases to trimming and J lost 2 bases; unmatched junction nucleotides: 6. Germline V gene sequence: CDR1 SGHTA, CDR2 FQGTGA. The CDR3 spans 15 residues. CDR3 coding DNA: TGTGCCAGCAGCCCAAGCCAGGGGGCCTACAATGAGCAGTTCTTC. As protein: CASSPSQGAYNEQFF.

The CDR3 reads CASSPLLTGELFF. The CDR3 DNA sequence: TGTGCCAGCAGTCCCCTATTGACCGGGGAGCTGTTTTTT. The chain couples TRBV27 to TRBJ2-2; no reliable D call. The CDR3 sequence is 13 residues long. V was pared by 5 bases and J by 5 bases, with 9 bases between. The germline gives CDR1 MNHEY, CDR2 SMNVEV (reference sequence).

The V call is TRBV9, the J call TRBJ1-2, with TRBD1 matching over 9 bases. There are 16 residues in the CDR3. Germline assignment: CDR1 SGDLS and CDR2 YYNGEE. V shed 0 bases and J 3 bases; nucleotides not matched to a gene: 6. The CDR3 reads CASSVEGQGRYYGYTF. In DNA form, the CDR3 reads TGTGCCAGCAGCGTAGAGGGACAGGGAAGATACTATGGCTACACCTTC.

The V gene is TRBV27, the J gene TRBJ1-5; 11 nucleotides agree with TRBD1. Germline lookup yields CDR1 MNHEY and CDR2 SMNVEV (reference sequence). The CDR3 totals 14 residues. The ends lost 5 bases at V and 7 bases at J; junction bases unmatched: 4. CDR3 sequence reads: CASSTDRGLQPQHF. The CDR3 nucleotides read TGTGCCAGCAGTACGGACAGGGGGCTCCAGCCCCAGCATTTT.

This sequence joins TRBV2 and TRBJ2-3; possibly TRBD2 for D (6 bases). The CDR3 is made up of 15 amino acids. The V end was cut by 8 bases, the J end by 4 bases, with 19 bases between. CDR1 and CDR2 from the germline V gene are SNHLY and FYNNEI. For the CDR3, the DNA is TGTGCCAGCGCCACCGGGGGAATTGACGCAGATACGCAGTATTTT. This translates into CASATGGIDADTQYF.

The V call is TRBV11-2, the J call TRBJ1-3; D possibly corresponds to TRBD1 (5 bases). Trimming left V 3 bases short and J 2 bases short, with 14 bases between. CDR1 and CDR2 from the germline V gene are SGHAT and FQNNGV. The CDR3 is 16 amino acids. CDR3 sequence: CASSLGLPGAGNTIYF. CDR3 coding DNA: TGTGCCAGCAGCTTGGGACTCCCCGGAGCTGGAAACACCATATATTTT.

The genes are TRBV19 and TRBJ2-2; D is ambiguous. Germline loops: CDR1 LNHDA, CDR2 SQIVND (reference sequence). The CDR3 covers 12 residues. Trimming removed 5 bases at V and 6 bases at J, with 7 bases between. CDR3 in DNA: TGTGCCAGTAGTCCCCTTGCCGGGGAGCTGTTTTTT. It translates to CASSPLAGELFF.

This clone was seen a single time. The V gene is TRBV30, the J gene TRBJ2-1, with 10 positions matching TRBD2. Germline V CDR1 and CDR2: GTSNPN, SVGIG (reference sequence). V lost 7 bases to trimming and J lost 4 bases; unmatched junction nucleotides: 7. CDR3 length: 14 amino acids. The CDR3: CASEGLAPYNEQFF. CDR3 nucleotide sequence: TGTGCCTCTGAGGGACTAGCGCCGTACAATGAGCAGTTCTTC.

This chain joins TRBV5-1 and TRBJ1-6; D is ambiguous. Germline V gene sequence: CDR1 SGHRS, CDR2 YFSETQ. V lost 0 bases to trimming and J lost 8 bases, with 12 bases between them. CDR3 length: 15 amino acids. The CDR3, as DNA: TGCGCCAGCAGCTTGGGCTCCGGGTGGGATTCACCCCTCCACTTT. It yields the protein CASSLGSGWDSPLHF.

The rearrangement links TRBV6-4 to TRBJ2-7, with D possibly matching TRBD2 (5 bases). The CDR3 length is 13 residues. V dropped 4 bases and J dropped 3 bases, with 10 bases sitting between them. Germline V gene lookup returns CDR1 MRHNA and CDR2 SNTAGT. CDR3 DNA sequence: TGTGCCAGCAGTGTGGAAGAGGGCTACGAGCAGTACTTC. The encoded protein is CASSVEEGYEQYF.

V gene TRBV2 combines with J gene TRBJ2-1, with 10 bases fitting TRBD1. CDR3 length equals 16 residues. Germline assignment: CDR1 SNHLY and CDR2 FYNNEI. J lost 9 bases, V lost 5 bases, and 13 bases had no gene match. The DNA of the CDR3 is TGTGCCAGCAGTAAACCGGGACAGGGGAAAGTGGGTGAGCAGTTCTTC. It yields the protein CASSKPGQGKVGEQFF.

V gene TRBV29-1 combines with J gene TRBJ1-2; 12 nucleotides match TRBD1. This CDR3 comprises 14 residues. Trimming cost V 6 bases and J 2 bases; bases outside gene matches: 4. Germline-derived CDR1 and CDR2 are SQVTM and ANQGSEA. In DNA, the CDR3 is TGCAGCGTATCCGGGACAGGGGGCAACTATGGCTACACCTTC. This sequence encodes CSVSGTGGNYGYTF. Filled out from reference TRBV29-1 and TRBJ1-2, the complete variable domain reads SAVISQKPSRDICQRGTSLTIQCQVDSQVTMMFWYRQQPGQSLTLIATANQGSEATYESGFVIDKFPISRPNLTFSTLTVSNMSPEDSSIYLCSVSGTGGNYGYTFGSGTRLTVV.

This clone occurred once. V gene TRBV5-4 combines with J gene TRBJ1-2; no reliable D call. CDR1 and CDR2 (germline): SGHNT, YYREEE (reference sequence). The V end was cut by 5 bases, the J end by 5 bases, with 25 bases between. The length of the CDR3 is 17 residues. The CDR3 spells CASSTIATNEALYGYTF. The CDR3 coding sequence is TGTGCCAGCAGTACCATAGCAACAAACGAAGCGCTGTATGGCTACACCTTC.

This chain connects TRBV5-6 to TRBJ1-6; tentative D call: TRBD1 (5 bases). This CDR3 has 15 residues. Trimming took off 0 bases at V and 4 bases at J, with 8 bases between the two ends. Germline V lookup: CDR1 SGHDT, CDR2 YYEEEE. The CDR3 DNA reads TGTGCCAGCAGCTTGGGTGACAGATATAATTCACCCCTCCACTTT. Translating it yields CASSLGDRYNSPLHF.

This clone was found once. At one boundary the junction diverges from the germline segment, which might be a read error. V is TRBV7-3 and J is TRBJ2-3; TRBD2 agrees at 10 bases. This CDR3 region has 17 residues. The V gene's germline CDR1 is SGHTA and CDR2 FQGTGA. The CDR3 DNA follows: TGTGCCAGCAGCCTCTCCTTAGCGGGGGGCGGGCAGGATACCCAGTATTTT. This translates into CASSLSLAGGGQDTQYF. The full variable domain, its missing parts supplied by reference TRBV7-3 and TRBJ2-3, is GAGVSQTPSNKVTEKGKYVELRCDPISGHTALYWYRQSLGQGPEFLIYFQGTGAADDSGLPNDRFFAVRPEGSVSTLKIQRTERGDSAVYLCASSLSLAGGGQDTQYFGPGTRLTVL.

J is TRBJ1-1 and V is TRBV25-1; D is ambiguous. The CDR3 runs 15 residues. Trimming pared 0 bases from V and 6 bases from J, leaving 14 bases between. The germline gives CDR1 MGHDK, CDR2 SYGVNS. The CDR3 is CASSEYRAGFPEAFF. The CDR3 coding sequence is TGTGCCAGCAGTGAATATAGAGCGGGGTTCCCTGAAGCTTTCTTT. Drawing the rest from reference TRBV25-1 and TRBJ1-1, the complete variable domain is EADIYQTPRYLVIGTGKKITLECSQTMGHDKMYWYQQDPGMELHLIHYSYGVNSTEKGDLSSESTVSRIRTEHFPLTLESARPSHTSQYLCASSEYRAGFPEAFFGQGTRLTVV.

The V call is TRBV27, the J call TRBJ1-2, with D hard to call. The V and J ends lost 0 bases and 8 bases respectively, with 19 bases between them. The CDR3 runs 16 residues. Germline assignment: CDR1 MNHEY and CDR2 SMNVEV (reference sequence). The CDR3 spells CASSLSPLAFSEGYTF. The CDR3 bases are TGTGCCAGCAGTTTATCCCCTCTAGCGTTCTCGGAAGGCTACACCTTC.

The chain employs TRBV28 and TRBJ2-1; TRBD2 might be the D (6 bases). Germline lookup yields CDR1 MDHEN and CDR2 SYDVKM. The CDR3 totals 15 residues. V shed 3 bases and J shed 2 bases, with 11 bases lying between them. Here the CDR3 reads CASSFAGIAYNEQFF. In nucleotides, the CDR3 is TGTGCCAGCAGTTTTGCGGGAATCGCCTACAATGAGCAGTTCTTC.

This clone occurred once. The rearrangement uses TRBV6-5 and TRBJ2-4, with D possibly being TRBD1 (5 bases). CDR1 and CDR2 from the germline V gene are MNHEY and SVGAGI. The CDR3 contains 15 residues. V lost 6 bases and J lost 1, with 13 bases in between. The CDR3 loop is CASRPGNWAKNIQYF. The CDR3 nucleotides are TGTGCCAGCAGGCCAGGGAATTGGGCCAAAAACATTCAGTACTTC.

This chain uses TRBV5-1 with TRBJ1-1; maybe TRBD1 (5 bases). Trimming took 4 bases from V and 0 from J, leaving 13 bases between them. Germline CDR1 reads SGHRS; CDR2 reads YFSETQ. The CDR3 is 15 amino acids. The CDR3 DNA reads as TGCGCCAGCAGCCCTGACCAGGGTATGAACACTGAAGCTTTCTTT. This encodes CASSPDQGMNTEAFF.

J is TRBJ2-5 and V is TRBV7-8; TRBD2 matches 9 bases. After removal of 5 bases from V and 5 bases from J, the junction contained 15 bases not matched to a gene. Germline CDR1 SGHVS, CDR2 FQNEAQ. CDR3 size: 17 residues. The CDR3 loop reads CASSVGASSGTLETQYF. The DNA for the CDR3 is TGTGCCAGCAGCGTAGGGGCCTCTAGCGGGACCTTGGAGACCCAGTACTTC.

The V call is TRBV7-3, the J call TRBJ2-1, with a weak D call TRBD1 (6 bases). Between the trimmed V and J ends, which lost 2 bases and 7 bases, there was a span of 12 bases. Germline CDR1 SGHTA, CDR2 FQGTGA. The CDR3 loop spans 14 amino acids. The CDR3 nucleotides are TGTGCCAGCAGCTTAGAGGGGGTAGGTAATGAGCAGTTCTTC. Translation: CASSLEGVGNEQFF.

This clone was seen a single time. The gene calls are TRBV7-2 and TRBJ2-3; no reliable D call. CDR1 and CDR2 from the germline V gene are SGHTA and FQGNSA. The CDR3 spans 15 residues. The germline V and J ends were trimmed by 2 bases and 0 bases, with 9 bases remaining between them. CDR3 sequence (DNA): TGTGCCAGCAGCTTAAGCGCGTCTAGCACAGATACGCAGTATTTT. Translating it yields CASSLSASSTDTQYF.

The chain has TRBV21-1 and TRBJ2-1; the D call in the table, TRBD1, was not verified against the DNA. TRBV21-1 is a listed pseudogene. The CDR3 runs to 15 residues. CDR3 bases: TGTGCCAGCAGCTTCAGACAGGGGCTCTTGAACGAGCAGTTCTTC. Amino acid sequence: CASSFRQGLLNEQFF.

This clone was picked up one time. The V gene is TRBV6-4, the J gene TRBJ2-7; D is uncertain. The length of the CDR3 is 17 residues. Between the trimmed V and J ends, which lost 0 bases and 4 bases, there was a span of 19 bases. Germline CDR1 MRHNA, CDR2 SNTAGT. The CDR3 DNA is TGTGCCAGCAGTGACTCGATCCTGACCAGAGGTAGTTACGAGCAGTACTTC. Translated, it gives CASSDSILTRGSYEQYF.